One sample yielded the 18 T cell receptor beta chains listed below, sequenced in a study of T cell responses to AZD1222 COVID-19 vaccine (dated by TCRdb to the early 2020s). Per the publication, the time point label means: baseline before first vaccination. The protocol used for the library was the immunoSEQ multiplex PCR assay. TCRdb obtained this table from immuneACCESS and retained in-frame rearrangements with V and J assigned. These tables miss some clones; where compared with another copy, unresolved V genes account for less than half of the shortfall, and the remainder is unexplained. The sample table shows around 58,000 clones, and around 80% are seen once. About 10% of the sample is in the top ten clones. The sample in question was peripheral blood, obtained on day 0 of AZD1222 vaccination. These receptor sequences come from an adult in good health.

The chain couples TRBV6-5 to TRBJ1-2; D uncertain. Trimming stripped 6 bases from V and 7 bases from J, with 12 bases between. The germline V gene encodes CDR1 MNHEY and CDR2 SVGAGI. The CDR3 is made up of 12 amino acids. The CDR3 here is CASRIGEGGYTF. In DNA form, the CDR3 reads TGTGCCAGCAGGATCGGGGAGGGTGGCTACACCTTC.

The rearrangement joins TRBV19 to TRBJ2-7; possible D gene TRBD2, 5 bases. The CDR3 totals 12 residues. With 6 bases removed from V and 3 bases from J, the gap between germline ends came to 9 bases. Germline lookup yields CDR1 LNHDA and CDR2 SQIVND (reference sequence). The CDR3 nucleotides are TGTGCCAGTAGCGGACTCAGCTACGAGCAGTACTTC. This gives the protein CASSGLSYEQYF. Supplemented by reference TRBV19 and TRBJ2-7, the full variable domain reads DGGITQSPKYLFRKEGQNVTLSCEQNLNHDAMYWYRQDPGQGLRLIYYSQIVNDFQKGDIAEGYSVSREKKESFPLTVTSAQKNPTAFYLCASSGLSYEQYFGPGTRLTVT.

This chain uses TRBV11-2 with TRBJ2-3; TRBD2 matches at 7 bases. The CDR3 loop spans 17 amino acids. V trimming: 0 bases; J trimming: 4 bases; junction bases outside the gene matches: 10. The germline CDR1 and CDR2 sequences are SGHAT and FQNNGV. CDR3 protein: CASSLDPGQGGSDTQYF. The CDR3 DNA reads as TGTGCCAGCAGCTTAGACCCTGGGCAGGGAGGGTCAGATACGCAGTATTTT.

This rearrangement joins TRBV30 to TRBJ1-2, with TRBD1 matching 7 bases. Unmatched junction bases numbered 11, after V lost 2 bases and J lost 5 bases. Germline CDR1 reads GTSNPN; CDR2 reads SVGIG (reference sequence). The length of the CDR3 is 15 residues. The CDR3 spells CAWSLSGTADYGYTF. CDR3 DNA sequence: TGTGCCTGGAGTTTATCCGGGACAGCAGATTATGGCTACACCTTC.

This clone has a single count. The J gene is TRBJ2-1, the V gene TRBV7-3; D not resolved. The CDR3 loop spans 13 amino acids. Germline CDR1 SGHTA, CDR2 FQGTGA. The V end was cut by 7 bases, the J end by 7 bases, with 14 bases between. In nucleotides, the CDR3 is TGTGCCAGCAAACCTGTAGTGCGTAATGAGCAGTTCTTC. Encoded protein: CASKPVVRNEQFF.

The rearrangement uses TRBV3-1 (or the pseudogene TRBV3-2) and TRBJ1-3; TRBD1 matches at 10 bases. The CDR3 sequence is 16 residues long. V was clipped by 4 bases and J by 0 bases; unmatched bases: 3. CDR1 is LGHDT, CDR2 YNNKEL, per germline (reference sequence). CDR3 coding DNA: TGTGCCAGCAGCCCGACAGGGGGCCTCTCTGGAAACACCATATATTTT. It yields the protein CASSPTGGLSGNTIYF.

The chain is built from TRBV7-9 and TRBJ2-7, with 10 bases fitting TRBD1. Germline V gene data show CDR1 as SEHNR and CDR2 as FQNEAQ (reference sequence). The J segment lost 2 bases and the V segment lost 4 bases, leaving 11 bases of the junction unmatched. The CDR3 sequence is 17 residues long. The CDR3 loop reads CASSSSGRDRGAYEQYF. Here the CDR3 DNA reads TGTGCCAGCAGCTCCTCCGGCCGGGACAGGGGCGCCTACGAGCAGTACTTC.

In this sample, this clone turned up a few times. The chain uses TRBV6-1 and TRBJ1-2; D ambiguous. CDR1 and CDR2 (germline): MNHNS, SASEGT. This CDR3 is 15 amino acids long. Deletions cut 2 bases from V and 1 base from J, with 11 bases between. CDR3 region: CASSESRGGNYGYTF. In DNA, the CDR3 is TGTGCCAGCAGTGAATCAAGAGGCGGTAACTATGGCTACACCTTC.

The V gene is TRBV19, the J gene TRBJ1-6; unclear D gene. In germline, CDR1 is LNHDA, CDR2 SQIVND (reference sequence). The V end lost 4 bases, the J end lost 7 bases, and 17 bases lay between the germline ends. The CDR3 has 16 amino acids. The CDR3 sequence: CASSTTREGRNSPLHF. The CDR3 nucleotides are TGTGCCAGTAGTACCACTCGTGAGGGCAGGAATTCACCCCTCCACTTT.

A few counts support this clone. V is TRBV24-1 and J is TRBJ2-2; a weak D match, TRBD2 (6 bases). The CDR3 runs to 14 residues. Germline lookup yields CDR1 KGHDR and CDR2 SFDVKD. V was pared by 10 bases and J by 0 bases, with 11 bases between. CDR3 amino acids: CATSSESNTGELFF. DNA of the CDR3: TGTGCCACTTCTAGCGAATCGAACACCGGGGAGCTGTTTTTT.

The chain combines TRBV4-3 with TRBJ2-1, with D perhaps assigned TRBD1 or TRBD2 (7 bases each). The V end lost 3 bases, the J end lost 4 bases, and 16 bases lay between the germline ends. Germline lookup yields CDR1 LGHNA and CDR2 YSLEER. The CDR3 extends over 16 amino acids. The CDR3 region has the DNA TGCGCCAGCAGCCAGGGAGGGGGCTTGGGATACAATGAGCAGTTCTTC. Amino acid sequence: CASSQGGGLGYNEQFF.

The chain is built from TRBV7-6 and TRBJ2-5; 10 bases line up with TRBD2. Germline V gene data show CDR1 as SGHVS and CDR2 as FNYEAQ. J gave up 1 base and V 0 bases, and 5 bases lay outside the gene matches. This CDR3 spans 17 amino acids. CDR3 bases: TGTGCCAGCAGCTTAGCGCCTAGCGGGAGTACCCAAGAGACCCAGTACTTC. It codes for CASSLAPSGSTQETQYF.

This clone has a single count. The V gene is TRBV18, the J gene TRBJ2-4, with D maybe TRBD2 (6 bases). Trimming took off 3 bases at V and 7 bases at J, with 13 bases between the two ends. The CDR3 is 14 residues long. Looked up from germline, CDR1 is KGHSH and CDR2 is LQKENI. The CDR3 DNA follows: TGTGCCAGCTCACCCGGGGCAGGGAGGAACATTCAGTACTTC. Amino acids: CASSPGAGRNIQYF.

A single count supports this clone. The chain carries TRBV5-4 and TRBJ1-3; a weak D match, TRBD1 (5 bases). V lost 0 bases, J lost 2 bases, and 12 bases lay in between. The CDR3 length is 16 residues. The germline V gene has CDR1 SGHNT and CDR2 YYREEE (reference sequence). CDR3 loop: CASSLAGAGTGNTIYF. For the CDR3, the DNA is TGTGCCAGCAGCTTGGCCGGGGCAGGCACTGGAAACACCATATATTTT. The whole variable domain, filled in from reference TRBV5-4 and TRBJ1-3, reads ETGVTQSPTHLIKTRGQQVTLRCSSQSGHNTVSWYQQALGQGPQFIFQYYREEENGRGNFPPRFSGLQFPNYSSELNVNALELDDSALYLCASSLAGAGTGNTIYFGEGSWLTVV.

The genes are TRBV5-1 and TRBJ1-1; tentative D call: TRBD1 (5 bases). The germline CDR1 and CDR2 sequences are SGHRS and YFSETQ. CDR3 length: 16 amino acids. V dropped 3 bases and J dropped 1 base, with 16 bases sitting between them. This chain's CDR3 is CASSWTTGTKNTEAFF. The CDR3, as DNA: TGCGCCAGCAGCTGGACAACCGGGACCAAGAACACTGAAGCTTTCTTT.

The chain joins TRBV5-1 to TRBJ2-2; the match to TRBD2 covers 11 bases. The junction had 5 bases not matched to a gene; V was cut back by 4 bases and J by 3 bases. The germline V gene has CDR1 SGHRS and CDR2 YFSETQ. CDR3 length: 16 amino acids. The CDR3 region is CASSALAGADTGELFF. The CDR3 coding sequence is TGCGCCAGCAGCGCACTAGCGGGAGCGGACACCGGGGAGCTGTTTTTT.

This chain uses TRBV19 with TRBJ1-5; D is unclear. With 3 bases removed from V and 0 bases from J, the gap between germline ends came to 12 bases. Germline CDR1 reads LNHDA; CDR2 reads SQIVND (reference sequence). This CDR3 spans 16 amino acids. CDR3 protein: CASSILAPNSNQPQHF. In DNA, the CDR3 is TGTGCCAGTAGTATTTTAGCCCCGAATAGCAATCAGCCCCAGCATTTT.

The chain uses TRBV19 and TRBJ2-2; 8 nucleotides match TRBD1. The CDR3 length is 14 residues. CDR1 and CDR2 (germline): LNHDA, SQIVND (reference sequence). V was pared by 9 bases and J by 3 bases, with 6 bases of the junction left unmatched. The CDR3 region is CASQWTGYTGELFF. CDR3 DNA sequence: TGTGCCAGCCAATGGACAGGGTACACCGGGGAGCTGTTTTTT.